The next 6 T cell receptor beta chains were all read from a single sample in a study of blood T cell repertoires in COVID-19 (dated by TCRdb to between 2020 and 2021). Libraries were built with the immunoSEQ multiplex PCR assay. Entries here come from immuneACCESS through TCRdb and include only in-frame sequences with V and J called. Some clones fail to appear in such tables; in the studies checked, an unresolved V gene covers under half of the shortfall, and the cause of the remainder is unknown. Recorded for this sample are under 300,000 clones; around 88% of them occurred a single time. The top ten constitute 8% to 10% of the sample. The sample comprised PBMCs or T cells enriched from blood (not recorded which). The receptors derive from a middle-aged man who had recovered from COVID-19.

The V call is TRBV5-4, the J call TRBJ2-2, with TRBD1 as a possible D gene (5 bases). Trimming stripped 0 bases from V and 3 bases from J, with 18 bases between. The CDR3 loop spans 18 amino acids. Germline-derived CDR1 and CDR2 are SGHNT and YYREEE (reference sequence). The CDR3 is CASSLGGRVARDTGELFF. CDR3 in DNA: TGTGCCAGCAGCTTGGGGGGCCGCGTAGCCCGGGACACCGGGGAGCTGTTTTTT.

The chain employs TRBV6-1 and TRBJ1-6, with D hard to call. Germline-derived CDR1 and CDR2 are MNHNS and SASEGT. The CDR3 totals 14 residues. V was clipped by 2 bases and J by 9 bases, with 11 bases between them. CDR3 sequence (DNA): TGTGCCAGCAGTGAAAGTACCCCTAGTTCACCCCTCCACTTT. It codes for CASSESTPSSPLHF.

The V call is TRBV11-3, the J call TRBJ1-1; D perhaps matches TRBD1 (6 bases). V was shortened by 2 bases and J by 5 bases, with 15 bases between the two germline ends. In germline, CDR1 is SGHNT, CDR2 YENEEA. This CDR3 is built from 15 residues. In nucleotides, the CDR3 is TGTGCCAGCAGCTTACCCCCGGGAGGGGGGACTGAAGCTTTCTTT. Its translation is CASSLPPGGGTEAFF.

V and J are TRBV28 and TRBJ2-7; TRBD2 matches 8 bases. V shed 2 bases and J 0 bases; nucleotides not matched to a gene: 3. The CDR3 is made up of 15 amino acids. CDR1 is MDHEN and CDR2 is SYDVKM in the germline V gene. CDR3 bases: TGTGCCAGCAGTTTACGAAGCGGGGGCTCCTACGAGCAGTACTTC. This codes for CASSLRSGGSYEQYF.

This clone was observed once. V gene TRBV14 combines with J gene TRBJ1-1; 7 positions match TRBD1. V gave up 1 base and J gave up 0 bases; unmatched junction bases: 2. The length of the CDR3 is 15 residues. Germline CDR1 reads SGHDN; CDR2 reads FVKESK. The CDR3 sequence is CASSQADRMNTEAFF. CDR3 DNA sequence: TGTGCCAGCAGCCAAGCGGACAGGATGAACACTGAAGCTTTCTTT.

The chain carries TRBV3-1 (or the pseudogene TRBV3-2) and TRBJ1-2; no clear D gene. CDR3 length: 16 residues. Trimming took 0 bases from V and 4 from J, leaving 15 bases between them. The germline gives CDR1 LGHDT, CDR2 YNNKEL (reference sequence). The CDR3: CASSQDPRARVYGYTF. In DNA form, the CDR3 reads TGTGCCAGCAGCCAAGATCCTAGAGCCCGGGTCTATGGCTACACCTTC.